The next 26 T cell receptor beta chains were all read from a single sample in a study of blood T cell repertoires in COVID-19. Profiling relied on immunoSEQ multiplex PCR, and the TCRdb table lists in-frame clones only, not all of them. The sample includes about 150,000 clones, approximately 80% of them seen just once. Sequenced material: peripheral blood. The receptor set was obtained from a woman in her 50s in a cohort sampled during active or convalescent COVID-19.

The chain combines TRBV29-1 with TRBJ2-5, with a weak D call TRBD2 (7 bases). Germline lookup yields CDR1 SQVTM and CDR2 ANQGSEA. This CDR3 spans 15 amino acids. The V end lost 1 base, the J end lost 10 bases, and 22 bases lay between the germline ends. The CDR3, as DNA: TGCAGCGTTGAAGGAGGGACAAGCGGGGATTTGAGCCAGTACTTC. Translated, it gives CSVEGGTSGDLSQYF.

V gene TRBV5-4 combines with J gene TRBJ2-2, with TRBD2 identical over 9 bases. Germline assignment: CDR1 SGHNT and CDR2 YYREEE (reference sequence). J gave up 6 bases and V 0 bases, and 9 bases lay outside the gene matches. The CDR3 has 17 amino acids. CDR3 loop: CASSLEALAGGAGELFF. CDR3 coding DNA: TGTGCCAGCAGCTTGGAAGCACTAGCGGGTGGTGCCGGGGAGCTGTTTTTT.

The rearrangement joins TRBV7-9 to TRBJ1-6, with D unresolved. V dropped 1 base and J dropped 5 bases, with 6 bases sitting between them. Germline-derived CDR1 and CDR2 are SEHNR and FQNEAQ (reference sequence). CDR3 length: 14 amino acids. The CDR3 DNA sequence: TGTGCCAGCAGCTTAGACGGGGATAATTCACCCCTCCACTTT. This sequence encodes CASSLDGDNSPLHF.

CDR3 in amino acids: CATSRGGGGASTDTQYF. The CDR3 coding sequence is TGTGCCACCAGCAGAGGGGGCGGGGGGGCCAGCACAGATACGCAGTATTTT. The genes are TRBV15 and TRBJ2-3; 9 bases map to TRBD2. Losses at the gene ends were 1 base for V and 0 bases for J; bases not matched to a gene: 5. There are 17 residues in the CDR3. The germline V gene has CDR1 LNHNV and CDR2 YYDKDF (reference sequence).

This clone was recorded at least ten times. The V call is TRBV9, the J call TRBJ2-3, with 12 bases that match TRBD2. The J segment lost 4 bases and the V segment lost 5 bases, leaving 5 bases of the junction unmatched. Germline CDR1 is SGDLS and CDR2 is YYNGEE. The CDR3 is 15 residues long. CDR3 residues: CASSPSGGVADTQYF. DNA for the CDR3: TGTGCCAGCAGTCCTAGCGGGGGGGTCGCAGATACGCAGTATTTT.

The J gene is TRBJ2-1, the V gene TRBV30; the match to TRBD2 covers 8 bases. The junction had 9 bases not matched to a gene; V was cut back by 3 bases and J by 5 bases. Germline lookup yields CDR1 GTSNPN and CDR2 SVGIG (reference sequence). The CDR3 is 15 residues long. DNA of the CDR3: TGTGCCTGGAGCGTCCTAGCGGGTCCAAACAATGAGCAGTTCTTC. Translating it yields CAWSVLAGPNNEQFF.

The CDR3 region has the DNA TGCGCCAGCAGCTTGATTTCGGACTACAGTAACACTGAAGCTTTCTTT. Its translation is CASSLISDYSNTEAFF. The chain carries TRBV5-1 and TRBJ1-1; D is ambiguous. The CDR3 sequence is 16 residues long. Germline V lookup: CDR1 SGHRS, CDR2 YFSETQ. Trimming took off 1 base at V and 2 bases at J, with 15 bases between the two ends. The whole variable domain, remainder taken from reference TRBV5-1 and TRBJ1-1, is KAGVTQTPRYLIKTRGQQVTLSCSPISGHRSVSWYQQTPGQGLQFLFEYFSETQRNKGNFPGRFSGRQFSNSRSEMNVSTLELGDSALYLCASSLISDYSNTEAFFGQGTRLTVV.

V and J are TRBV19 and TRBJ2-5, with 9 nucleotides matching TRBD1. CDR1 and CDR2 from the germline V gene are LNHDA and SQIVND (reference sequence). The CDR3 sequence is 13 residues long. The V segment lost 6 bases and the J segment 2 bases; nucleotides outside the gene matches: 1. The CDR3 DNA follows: TGTGCCAGTAGGACAGGGGGGCAAGAGACCCAGTACTTC. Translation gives CASRTGGQETQYF.

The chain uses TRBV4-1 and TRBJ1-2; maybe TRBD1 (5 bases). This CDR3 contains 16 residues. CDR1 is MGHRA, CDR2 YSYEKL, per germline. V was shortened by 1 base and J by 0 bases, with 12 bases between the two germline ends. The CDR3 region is CASSQVVQAANYGYTF. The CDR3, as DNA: TGCGCCAGCAGCCAAGTTGTACAGGCAGCTAACTATGGCTACACCTTC.

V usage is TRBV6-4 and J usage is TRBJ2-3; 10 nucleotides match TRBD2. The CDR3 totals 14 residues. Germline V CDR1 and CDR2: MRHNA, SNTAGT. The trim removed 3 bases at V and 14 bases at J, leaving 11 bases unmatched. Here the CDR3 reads CASSERAGGPLGYF. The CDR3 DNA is TGTGCCAGCAGTGAAAGAGCGGGGGGGCCCCTCGGGTATTTT.

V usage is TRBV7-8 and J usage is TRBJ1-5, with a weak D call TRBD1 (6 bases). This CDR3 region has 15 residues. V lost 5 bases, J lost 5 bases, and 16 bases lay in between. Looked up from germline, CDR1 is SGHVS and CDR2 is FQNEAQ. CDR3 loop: CASSLGAGRDQPQHF. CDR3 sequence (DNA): TGTGCCAGCAGCCTGGGGGCAGGGAGAGATCAGCCCCAGCATTTT.

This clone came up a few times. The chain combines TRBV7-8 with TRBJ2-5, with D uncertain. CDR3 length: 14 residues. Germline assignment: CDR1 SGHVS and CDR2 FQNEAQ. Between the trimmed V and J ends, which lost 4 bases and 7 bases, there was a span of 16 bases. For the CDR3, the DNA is TGTGCCAGCAGCTCCCAGACCCAGCGAGGGACCCAGTACTTC. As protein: CASSSQTQRGTQYF.

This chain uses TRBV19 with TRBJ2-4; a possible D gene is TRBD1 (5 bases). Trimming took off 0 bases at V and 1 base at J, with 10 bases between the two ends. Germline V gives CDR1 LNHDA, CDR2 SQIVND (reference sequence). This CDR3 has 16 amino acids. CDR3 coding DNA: TGTGCCAGTAGTATAGAAGGGGCGTCGGCCAAAAACATTCAGTACTTC. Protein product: CASSIEGASAKNIQYF.

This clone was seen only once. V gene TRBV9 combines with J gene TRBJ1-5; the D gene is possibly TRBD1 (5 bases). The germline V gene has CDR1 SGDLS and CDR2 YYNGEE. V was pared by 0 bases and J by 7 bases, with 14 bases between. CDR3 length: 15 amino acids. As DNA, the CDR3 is TGTGCCAGCAGCGTAGGTGGTCAGGGTGGGCAGCCCCAGCATTTT. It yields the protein CASSVGGQGGQPQHF.

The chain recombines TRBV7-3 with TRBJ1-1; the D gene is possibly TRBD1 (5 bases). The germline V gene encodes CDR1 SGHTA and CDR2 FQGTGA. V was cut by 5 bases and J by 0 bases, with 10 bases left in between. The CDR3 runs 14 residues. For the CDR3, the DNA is TGTGCCAGCAGCCAGGGTGATTTGAACACTGAAGCTTTCTTT. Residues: CASSQGDLNTEAFF.

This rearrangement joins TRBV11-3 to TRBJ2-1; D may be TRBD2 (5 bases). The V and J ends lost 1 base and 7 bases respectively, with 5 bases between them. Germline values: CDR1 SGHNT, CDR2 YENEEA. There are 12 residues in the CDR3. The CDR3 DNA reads TGTGCCAGCAGCTTAGGGGAGAATGAGCAGTTCTTC. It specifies CASSLGENEQFF.

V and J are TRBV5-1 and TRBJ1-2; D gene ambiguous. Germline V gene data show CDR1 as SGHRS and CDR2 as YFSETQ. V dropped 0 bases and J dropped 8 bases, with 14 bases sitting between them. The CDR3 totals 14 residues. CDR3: CASSLGDSLVGYTF. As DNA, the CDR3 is TGCGCCAGCAGCTTGGGTGACTCCTTGGTGGGCTACACCTTC.

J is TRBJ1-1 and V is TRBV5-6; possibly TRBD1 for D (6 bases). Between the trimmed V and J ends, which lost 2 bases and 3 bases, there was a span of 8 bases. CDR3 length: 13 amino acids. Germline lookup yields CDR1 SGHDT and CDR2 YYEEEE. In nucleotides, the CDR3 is TGTGCCAGCAGCTTAAACAGGGACACTGAAGCTTTCTTT. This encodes CASSLNRDTEAFF.

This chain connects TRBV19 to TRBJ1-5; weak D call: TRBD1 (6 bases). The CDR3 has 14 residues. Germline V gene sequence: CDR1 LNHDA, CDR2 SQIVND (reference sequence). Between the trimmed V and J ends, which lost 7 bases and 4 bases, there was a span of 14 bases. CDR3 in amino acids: CASKGGLENQPQHF. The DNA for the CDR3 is TGTGCCAGTAAGGGGGGGCTGGAGAATCAGCCCCAGCATTTT. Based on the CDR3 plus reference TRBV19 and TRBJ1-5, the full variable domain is DGGITQSPKYLFRKEGQNVTLSCEQNLNHDAMYWYRQDPGQGLRLIYYSQIVNDFQKGDIAEGYSVSREKKESFPLTVTSAQKNPTAFYLCASKGGLENQPQHFGDGTRLSIL.

CDR3 sequence reads: CASSGGGANVLTF. DNA for the CDR3: TGTGCCAGCTCCGGCGGTGGGGCCAACGTCCTGACTTTC. The rearrangement links TRBV18 to TRBJ2-6, with D unresolved. Trimming cost V 6 bases and J 3 bases, with 6 bases left between them. The germline V gene has CDR1 KGHSH and CDR2 LQKENI. CDR3 length equals 13 residues.

The CDR3 loop reads CAWSGGGGARDTQYF. In DNA, the CDR3 is TGTGCCTGGAGTGGAGGGGGGGGCGCACGAGATACGCAGTATTTT. V is TRBV30 and J is TRBJ2-3; perhaps TRBD2 as D (7 bases). This CDR3 contains 15 residues. Trimming took off 1 base at V and 5 bases at J, with 16 bases between the two ends. The germline CDR1 and CDR2 sequences are GTSNPN and SVGIG (reference sequence).

The CDR3 bases are TGTGCCAGCAGCTTAACTGTTAGCGGGGGGGAAGAGCAGTTCTTC. This encodes CASSLTVSGGEEQFF. This chain joins TRBV7-3 and TRBJ2-1; 11 nucleotides align to TRBD2. Trimming took 0 bases from V and 10 from J; bases not matched to a gene: 5. Germline V gives CDR1 SGHTA, CDR2 FQGTGA. The CDR3 length is 15 residues.

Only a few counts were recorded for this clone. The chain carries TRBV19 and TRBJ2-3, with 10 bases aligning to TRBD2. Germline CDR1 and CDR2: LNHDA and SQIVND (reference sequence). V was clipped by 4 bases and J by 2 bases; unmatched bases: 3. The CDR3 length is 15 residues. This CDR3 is CASSRTSGITDTQYF. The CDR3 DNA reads TGTGCCAGTAGTAGGACTAGCGGAATCACAGATACGCAGTATTTT.

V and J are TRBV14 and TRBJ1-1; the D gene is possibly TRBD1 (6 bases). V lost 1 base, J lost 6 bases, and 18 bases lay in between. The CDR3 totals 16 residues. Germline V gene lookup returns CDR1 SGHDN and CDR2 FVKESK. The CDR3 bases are TGTGCCAGCAGCCAAGTACAGGGACGGTGGGTTGCTGAAGCTTTCTTT. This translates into CASSQVQGRWVAEAFF.

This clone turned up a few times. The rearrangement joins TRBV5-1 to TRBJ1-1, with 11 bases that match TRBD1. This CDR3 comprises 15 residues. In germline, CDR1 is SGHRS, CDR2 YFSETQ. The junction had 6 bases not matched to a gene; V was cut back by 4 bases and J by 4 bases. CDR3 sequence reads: CASSDAGTGGTEAFF. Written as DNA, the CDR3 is TGCGCCAGCAGCGACGCCGGGACAGGGGGCACTGAAGCTTTCTTT.

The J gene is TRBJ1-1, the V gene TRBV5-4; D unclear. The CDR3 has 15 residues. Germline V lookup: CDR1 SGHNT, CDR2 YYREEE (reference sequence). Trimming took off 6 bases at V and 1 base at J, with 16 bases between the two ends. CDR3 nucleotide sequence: TGTGCCAGCATTACCGCCGTAAACGGGAACACTGAAGCTTTCTTT. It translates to CASITAVNGNTEAFF.